This T cell receptor (beta chain) was sequenced for a study of T-cell reconstitution after alpha-beta-depleted transplantation in children. General study points: Once a year had passed after transplant, T-cell counts and diversity came mostly from newly produced T cells.

This clonotype appeared many times. Its antigen remains unidentified. This CDR3 contains 15 residues. Trimming pared 4 bases from V and 4 bases from J, leaving 14 bases between. Germline CDR1 SGHRS, CDR2 YFSETQ. Unique molecular identifiers were built into the TCRbeta library. TCRdb re-analysed the PCR reads in MiXCR, keeping a single row per CDR3 protein. Here the sample spans around 70,000 distinct CDR3 sequences, 11% being singletons. This rearrangement joins TRBV5-1 to TRBJ1-4, with D maybe TRBD1 (6 bases). This TCR was recovered from a boy under 18 with acute myeloid leukemia, due to receive a stem cell transplant. Sequenced here: PBMCs, sampled before TCRalphabeta/CD19-depleted stem cell transplant. CDR3 in DNA: TGCGCCAGCAGCCGAGGGGGGCAGAATAATGAAAAACTGTTTTTT. Protein: CASSRGGQNNEKLFF.